This T cell receptor (beta chain) was captured in a study of T cells in localized non-small cell lung cancer (dated by TCRdb to the early 2020s). Regarding the study in general: T cell repertoires of a few hundred early-stage NSCLC patients were analyzed, with tumors being compared against uninvolved tumor-adjacent lungs. The cohort was made up of roughly 250 treatment-naive NSCLC patients whose localized lung tumors had been resected. Of the NSCLC patients, 129 were male and approximately 97 were female, and the mean age was approximately 69 years. Beyond this particular receptor, the publication reports: A median of approximately 55 of the top 100 tumor clones were detected in paired uninvolved adjacent lung, and around 30 of these tumor clones were also found among the top 100 clones of the paired uninvolved adjacent lung. The highest T cell clonality was observed in uninvolved tumor-adjacent lung, where clonality exceeded that of tumor, suggesting that antigenic responses were more focused in uninvolved tumor-adjacent lung. Because the study design was exploratory, TCR variables were selected using unadjusted p-values without false-discovery rate correction. Because multi-region tumor sequencing was not done, intratumor heterogeneity could not be ruled out. Longer overall survival was associated with higher T cell density in blood, whereas shorter survival was associated with higher clonality in adjacent lung.

A word on this clone: Its target antigen remains unknown. There are no base qualities to consult, and no much larger clone falls within one base.

TCR beta CDR3 regions were sequenced from DNA using the immunoSEQ Assay. The study's processing was this. T cell density was computed as TCR beta template counts normalized to usable DNA estimated by amplifying housekeeping genes. The preseqR package was used to estimate richness by extrapolating to 400,000 templates for PBMC samples and to 120,000 templates for tissue samples. Clonality was calculated as one minus Pielou's evenness. Differential abundance testing on productive amino-acid clonotypes, with a minimum total count of 5 and an alpha of 0.1, was used to identify tissue-enriched TCRs. Repertoire overlap between compartments was quantified with the Jaccard Index and Morisita Overlap Index. GLIPH grouped TCR beta CDR3s together with public tetramer-defined viral CDR3s, and a viral motif had to include at least three viral sequences and show V-gene enrichment. The source is immuneACCESS, and TCRdb retained only in-frame sequences with V and J called. Part of the clones is not carried over; for the studies checked, unresolved V genes explain less than half of this, and the remainder is unexplained. D and trimming were read from the DNA, whereas the V and J calls and clone size are those reported in that table. For this sample the table gives approximately 15,000 clones, of which approximately 89% were detected only once. Approximately 4% of the sample lies in the top ten.

At diagnosis, tumor, uninvolved tumor-adjacent lung and peripheral blood were collected and then preserved as a mix of FFPE and fresh-frozen material. For TCR repertoire profiling, blood samples were analyzed in the form of peripheral blood mononuclear cells. The V end loses 4 bases and the J end loses 5 bases, and a stretch of 9 bases separates them. CDR1 and CDR2 are read off the germline V gene as SGHNT and YENEEA. The CDR3, from cysteine to phenylalanine, totals 13 residues. The DNA shown is the 39-base CDR3, in frame from base 1. The TCR sequence derives from a woman between 35 and 75 years old with stage I lung adenocarcinoma. This sequence uses TRBV11-3 and TRBJ2-1; the D gene lacks a confident call. The sample in question was peripheral blood, obtained before any cancer treatment. The DNA sequence follows: TGTGCCAGCAGCTCCCAGCTGAACAATGAGCAGTTCTTC. This translates into CASSSQLNNEQFF. Supplemented by the reference TRBV11-3 and TRBJ2-1 proteins around the CDR3, the complete variable domain is EAGVVQSPRYKIIEKKQPVAFWCNPISGHNTLYWYLQNLGQGPELLIRYENEEAVDDSQLPKDRFSAERLKGVDSTLKIQPAELGDSAVYLCASSSQLNNEQFFGPGTRLTVL.